The 2 T cell receptor beta chains presented below share a single source sample, sequenced in a study of blood T cell repertoires in COVID-19. Generated by immunoSEQ multiplex PCR, the TCRdb table keeps only in-frame clones and is missing some. The sample carries 200,000 or so clones, roughly 80% recorded once. Sequenced sample: peripheral blood. The receptors were sampled from a human donor in a cohort sampled during active COVID-19.

Comment on this clone: Other DNA sequences of this sample code for an identical CDR3. The CDR3 spells CASSSRTGGREKLFF. As DNA, the CDR3 is TGTGCCAGCAGCTCTCGGACAGGGGGTCGAGAAAAACTGTTTTTT. The chain is built from TRBV7-2 and TRBJ1-4; TRBD1 aligns across 10 bases. Germline values: CDR1 SGHTA, CDR2 FQGNSA. The junction had 7 bases not matched to a gene; V was cut back by 4 bases and J by 8 bases. The CDR3 totals 15 residues.

This clone was observed a few times. This chain links TRBV19 with TRBJ2-1, with a weak D call TRBD2 (5 bases). In germline, CDR1 is LNHDA, CDR2 SQIVND (reference sequence). V was pared by 6 bases and J by 3 bases, with 12 bases between. CDR3 size: 14 residues. CDR3 nucleotides: TGTGCCAGTAGAGGCCGGGAAAACTACAATGAGCAGTTCTTC. Its translation is CASRGRENYNEQFF.